This entry lists 18 T cell receptor beta chains sequenced from one sample in a study of T cell repertoires in cytomegalovirus infection. TCRdb passed the reads through MiXCR, listing each CDR3 protein once. The table shows around 300,000 distinct CDR3 sequences, with under 30% occurring only once. The material sequenced was PBMCs. The receptors stem from a human donor in good health (CMV status not recorded). Some clones in this sample may be carry-over from other donors' samples.

This clonotype was detected a few times. This sequence joins TRBV6-1 and TRBJ2-7; 16 bases map to TRBD2. Germline CDR1 reads MNHNS; CDR2 reads SASEGT. The CDR3 spans 17 residues. V lost 6 bases and J lost 5; bases outside the gene matches: 10. CDR3 bases: TGTGCCAGCAGCCCCTACCCCGGGACTAGCGGGAGGGACGAGCAGTACTTC. This sequence encodes CASSPYPGTSGRDEQYF.

This clonotype was seen many times. The chain has TRBV7-9 and TRBJ1-5, with 8 positions matching TRBD1. Per the germline V gene, CDR1 is SEHNR and CDR2 is FQNEAQ (reference sequence). The CDR3 sequence is 15 residues long. V dropped 6 bases and J dropped 2; count of bases not matched to a gene: 6. This CDR3 is CASRSGGAGNQPQHF. CDR3 in DNA: TGTGCCAGCAGATCAGGGGGCGCGGGCAATCAGCCCCAGCATTTT.

This chain connects TRBV27 to TRBJ2-2, with TRBD2 identical over 13 bases. CDR1 MNHEY and CDR2 SMNVEV come from the germline V gene (reference sequence). The V segment lost 5 bases and the J segment 7 bases; nucleotides outside the gene matches: 10. The CDR3 length is 17 residues. CDR3 residues: CASSRLTSGRAGGELFF. CDR3 coding DNA: TGTGCCAGCAGTCGATTAACTAGCGGGAGGGCCGGCGGGGAGCTGTTTTTT.

V usage is TRBV5-1 and J usage is TRBJ2-3, with a tentative D call TRBD2 (5 bases). Trimming took 4 bases from V and 6 from J, leaving 18 bases between them. The V gene's germline CDR1 is SGHRS and CDR2 YFSETQ. This CDR3 has 15 residues. For the CDR3, the DNA is TGCGCCAGCAGCCCTGAACGGGGTTCGTGGGATACGCAGTATTTT. Its translation: CASSPERGSWDTQYF.

The chain couples TRBV11-3 to TRBJ2-2, with D possibly being TRBD1 (6 bases). This CDR3 has 15 amino acids. Looked up from germline, CDR1 is SGHNT and CDR2 is YENEEA. V lost 5 bases and J lost 1, with 11 bases in between. The CDR3 DNA reads as TGTGCCAGCAGCCCTGGACAGTTGAACACCGGGGAGCTGTTTTTT. Translated, it gives CASSPGQLNTGELFF. Complete variable domain (other parts from reference TRBV11-3 and TRBJ2-2): EAGVVQSPRYKIIEKKQPVAFWCNPISGHNTLYWYLQNLGQGPELLIRYENEEAVDDSQLPKDRFSAERLKGVDSTLKIQPAELGDSAVYLCASSPGQLNTGELFFGEGSRLTVL.

CDR3 protein: CSVLTSGSYNEQFF. The CDR3, as DNA: TGCAGTGTGCTGACTAGCGGCTCCTACAATGAGCAGTTCTTC. The chain employs TRBV20-1 and TRBJ2-1; 9 bases map to TRBD2. V shed 7 bases, J shed 0 bases, and the junction held 4 bases outside the gene matches. The CDR3 loop spans 14 amino acids. From germline, CDR1 is DFQATT and CDR2 SNEGSKA (reference sequence).

This chain joins TRBV28 and TRBJ2-1; no reliable D call. Germline loops: CDR1 MDHEN, CDR2 SYDVKM. This CDR3 comprises 15 residues. Trimming shortened V by 8 bases and J by 7 bases, and 21 bases separated the two germline ends. DNA for the CDR3: TGTGCCAGCTATTCCACGTTTGTGGTCGGGAATGAGCAGTTCTTC. Encoded protein: CASYSTFVVGNEQFF.

The V and J genes are TRBV7-2 and TRBJ2-7; possible D gene TRBD2, 7 bases. The CDR3 consists of 15 residues. Trimming stripped 8 bases from V and 2 bases from J, with 19 bases between. Germline loops: CDR1 SGHTA, CDR2 FQGNSA. The CDR3 nucleotides are TGTGCCAGCTCCTCTGTGGGGAGGGGGACCTACGAGCAGTACTTC. Translated, it gives CASSSVGRGTYEQYF.

The chain joins TRBV28 to TRBJ2-3, with TRBD2 identical over 9 bases. V shed 2 bases and J 4 bases; nucleotides not matched to a gene: 4. CDR3 length: 15 residues. Germline CDR1 is MDHEN and CDR2 is SYDVKM. The CDR3 is CASSLDLAGPDTQYF. DNA for the CDR3: TGTGCCAGCAGTTTAGATCTAGCGGGACCAGATACGCAGTATTTT.

The chain employs TRBV2 and TRBJ1-1, with D unresolved. Trimming shortened V by 5 bases and J by 4 bases, and 8 bases separated the two germline ends. The CDR3 totals 12 residues. Germline V gene data show CDR1 as SNHLY and CDR2 as FYNNEI. In DNA, the CDR3 is TGTGCCAGCAGTTCCAAGGGCACTGAAGCTTTCTTT. It codes for CASSSKGTEAFF.

The rearrangement links TRBV7-6 to TRBJ2-1, with 13 bases aligning to TRBD2. Germline V gene sequence: CDR1 SGHVS, CDR2 FNYEAQ. The CDR3 is 16 amino acids. V trimming: 5 bases; J trimming: 9 bases; junction bases outside the gene matches: 10. CDR3 residues: CASSPNYGLAGVEQFF. In DNA form, the CDR3 reads TGTGCCAGCAGCCCTAATTACGGACTAGCGGGAGTTGAGCAGTTCTTC.

This clonotype was counted many times. The chain is built from TRBV7-2 and TRBJ1-1; 8 bases are a match to TRBD1. Germline values: CDR1 SGHTA, CDR2 FQGNSA. The CDR3 length is 12 residues. After removal of 1 base from V and 11 bases from J, the junction contained 3 bases not matched to a gene. In DNA, the CDR3 is TGTGCCAGCAGCTTAGGGCAGGGGGCGGCTTTCTTT. It is translated as CASSLGQGAAFF.

The CDR3 coding sequence is TGTGCCAGCAGTTACGGTGACAGGGGGTTTGAGACCCAGTACTTC. It specifies CASSYGDRGFETQYF. The rearrangement links TRBV6-1 to TRBJ2-5, with 9 bases identical to TRBD1. V gave up 5 bases and J gave up 5 bases; unmatched junction bases: 9. Germline V CDR1 and CDR2: MNHNS, SASEGT. The length of the CDR3 is 15 residues.

The chain is built from TRBV6-6 and TRBJ1-4, with D tentatively TRBD1 (5 bases). The length of the CDR3 is 17 residues. CDR1 is MNHNY and CDR2 is SVGAGI in the germline V gene (reference sequence). The V end was cut by 0 bases, the J end by 3 bases, with 14 bases between. CDR3 DNA sequence: TGTGCCAGCAGTTACTCTGTGGCAGGGAGATCTAATGAAAAACTGTTTTTT. Translated, it gives CASSYSVAGRSNEKLFF.

With regard to this clonotype: A much larger clone lies one base from this, so it may be a read error. The rearrangement uses TRBV7-2 and TRBJ2-1; D is possibly TRBD2 (6 bases). From germline, CDR1 is SGHTA and CDR2 FQGNSA. The CDR3 has 14 amino acids. CDR3 coding DNA: TGTGCCGGCAGCGCCAGACTAGGACCCAATGAGCAGTTCTTC. It yields the protein CAGSARLGPNEQFF.

In its sample, this clonotype was seen a few times. Mismatch with germline at one junction end may stem from a read error. The chain joins TRBV7-2 to TRBJ2-1, with 12 bases aligning to TRBD2. CDR3 length equals 16 residues. The V gene's germline CDR1 is SGHTA and CDR2 FQGNSA. The CDR3 coding sequence is TGTGCCAGCAGCTTAGCACTAGCGGGAGGCTACAGTGAGCAGTTCTTC. Translation: CASSLALAGGYSEQFF.

The genes are TRBV29-1 and TRBJ2-7, with 7 bases lining up with TRBD1. From germline, CDR1 is SQVTM and CDR2 ANQGSEA. The CDR3 spans 13 residues. Germline trimming cut 1 base from V and 2 bases from J; bases unmatched to any gene: 2. The CDR3 nucleotides read TGCAGCGTTGAAGCGCAGGGGGCCTACGAGCAGTACTTC. Protein product: CSVEAQGAYEQYF.

There are many counts of this clonotype. The genes are TRBV7-2 and TRBJ2-5; 8 nucleotides align to TRBD2. The germline V gene has CDR1 SGHTA and CDR2 FQGNSA. J gave up 5 bases and V 5 bases, and 7 bases lay outside the gene matches. This CDR3 spans 14 amino acids. The CDR3 is CASSTRLAFETQYF. In nucleotides, the CDR3 is TGTGCCAGCAGCACCCGACTAGCGTTTGAGACCCAGTACTTC.